This T cell receptor (beta chain) comes out of a study of cytomegalovirus exposure and HLA in healthy donors. At the level of the study: The same platform used for the 500 to 850 first-cohort repertoires was also used for the 120 or so validation repertoires, as a later analysis reported.

Comment on this clone: The antigen is undetermined.

The germline gives CDR1 LNHDA, CDR2 SQIVND (reference sequence). Trimming cost V 6 bases and J 3 bases; bases outside gene matches: 4. The CDR3 contains 14 residues. Repertoires were generated with immunoSEQ multiplex PCR, while TCRdb's copy carries only in-frame clones and drops some. The table lists 120,000 or so clones, roughly 83% of them singletons. Overall study findings and caveats: The authors confirmed in vitro that a few CMV-associated chains were specific for CMV antigens. Many donors carried some public TCRs, although rarity characterized most TCR sequences.

Sequencing was performed on PBMCs. The rearrangement uses TRBV19 and TRBJ2-2, with 7 bases identical to TRBD1. The TCR comes from a man younger than 35 in good health and CMV-seronegative. The DNA for the CDR3 is TGTGCCAGTAGGCGGACAGGCGACACCGGGGAGCTGTTTTTT. This translates into CASRRTGDTGELFF.